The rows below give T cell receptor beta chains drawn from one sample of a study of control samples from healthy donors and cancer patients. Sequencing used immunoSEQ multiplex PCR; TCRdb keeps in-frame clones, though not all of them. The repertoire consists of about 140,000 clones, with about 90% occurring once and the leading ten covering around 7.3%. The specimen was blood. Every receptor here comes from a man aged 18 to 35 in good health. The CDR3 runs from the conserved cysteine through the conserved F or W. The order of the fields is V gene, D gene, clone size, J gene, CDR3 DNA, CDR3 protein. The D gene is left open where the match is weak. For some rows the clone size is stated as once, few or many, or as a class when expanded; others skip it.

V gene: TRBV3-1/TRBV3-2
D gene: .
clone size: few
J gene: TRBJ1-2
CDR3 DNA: TGTGCCAGCCTGGGGCAGGGTTATGGCTACACCTTC
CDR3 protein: CASLGQGYGYTF

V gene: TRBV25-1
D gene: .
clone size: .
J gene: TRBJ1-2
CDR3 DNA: TGTGCCAGCAGTCTTCAAGGGGGGCCTCTAAACTATGGCTACACCTTC
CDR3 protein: CASSLQGGPLNYGYTF

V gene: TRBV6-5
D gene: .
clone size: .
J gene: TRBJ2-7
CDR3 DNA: TGTGCCAGCAGCCCCTCCCGAGGCTCCTACGAGCAGTACTTC
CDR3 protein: CASSPSRGSYEQYF

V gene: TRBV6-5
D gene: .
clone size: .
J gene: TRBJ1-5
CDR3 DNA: TGTGCCAGCAGGGGGGACGGTAGCAATCAGCCCCAGCATTTT
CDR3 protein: CASRGDGSNQPQHF

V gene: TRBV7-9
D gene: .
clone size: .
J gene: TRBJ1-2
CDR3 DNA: TGTGCCAGCAGCTCTCACTTTAACTATGGCTACACCTTC
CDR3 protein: CASSSHFNYGYTF

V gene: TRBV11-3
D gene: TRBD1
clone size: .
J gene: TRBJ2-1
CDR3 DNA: TGTGCCAGCAGCTTAGGGGGACAGGTTTTTTACAATGAGCAGTTCTTC
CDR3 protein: CASSLGGQVFYNEQFF

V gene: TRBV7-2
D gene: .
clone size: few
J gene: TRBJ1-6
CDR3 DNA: TGTGCCAGCAGCCGCGGGGGCTCCTATAATTCACCCCTCCACTTT
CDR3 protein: CASSRGGSYNSPLHF

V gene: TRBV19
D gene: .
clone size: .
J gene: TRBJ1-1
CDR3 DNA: TGTGCCAGTAGTATGAGGAACTTGGTGACGAAGAACACTGAAGCTTTCTTT
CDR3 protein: CASSMRNLVTKNTEAFF

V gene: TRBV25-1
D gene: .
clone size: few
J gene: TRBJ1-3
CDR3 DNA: TGTGCCAGCAGTGAATCCCACGGAGTTCGGAACACCATATATTTT
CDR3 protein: CASSESHGVRNTIYF

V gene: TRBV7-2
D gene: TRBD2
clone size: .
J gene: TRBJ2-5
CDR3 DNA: TGTGCCAGCAGCCGCGGGGGAACCCAAGAGACCCAGTACTTC
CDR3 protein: CASSRGGTQETQYF

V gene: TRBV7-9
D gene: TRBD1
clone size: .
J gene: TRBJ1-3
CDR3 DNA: TGTGCCAGCAGCTTAGCAGCAACAGGGGGCGCGGGAAACACCATATATTTT
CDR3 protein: CASSLAATGGAGNTIYF

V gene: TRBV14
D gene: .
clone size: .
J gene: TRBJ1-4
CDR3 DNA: TGTGCCAGCAGCCCGAGACAGGAAATTAATGAAAAACTGTTTTTT
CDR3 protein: CASSPRQEINEKLFF

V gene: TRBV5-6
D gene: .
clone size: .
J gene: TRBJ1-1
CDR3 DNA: TGTGCCAGCAGCTTCGGGGTTCCAGCGAACACTGAAGCTTTCTTT
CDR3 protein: CASSFGVPANTEAFF

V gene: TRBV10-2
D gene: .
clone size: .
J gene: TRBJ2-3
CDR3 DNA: TGCGCCAGCAGAACAGGGACTAGCACAGATACGCAGTATTTT
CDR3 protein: CASRTGTSTDTQYF

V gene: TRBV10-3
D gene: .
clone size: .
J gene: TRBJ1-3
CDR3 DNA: TGTGCCATCAGTGAGTCGGTCGAAGGGTATGCTGGAAACACCATATATTTT
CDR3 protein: CAISESVEGYAGNTIYF

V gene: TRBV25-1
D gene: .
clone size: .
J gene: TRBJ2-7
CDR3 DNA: TGTGCCAGCAGGGAGGGGAGCTCCTACGAGCAGTACTTC
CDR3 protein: CASREGSSYEQYF

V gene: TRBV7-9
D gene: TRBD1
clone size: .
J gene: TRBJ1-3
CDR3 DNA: TGTGCCAGCAGACAGGGGTCCGGAAACACCATATATTTT
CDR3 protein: CASRQGSGNTIYF

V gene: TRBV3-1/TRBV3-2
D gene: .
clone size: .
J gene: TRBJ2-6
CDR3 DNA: TGTGCCAGCAGCCAAAAGAACGCAGGGGCTGGGGCCAACGTCCTGACTTTC
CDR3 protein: CASSQKNAGAGANVLTF

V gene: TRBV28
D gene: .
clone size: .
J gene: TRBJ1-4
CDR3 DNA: TGTGCCAGCAAAGGGGGGCGGTCGACTAATGAAAAACTGTTTTTT
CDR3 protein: CASKGGRSTNEKLFF

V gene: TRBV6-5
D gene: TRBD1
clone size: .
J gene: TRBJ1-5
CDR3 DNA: TGTGCCAGCAGGGAGACAGGGGTTGGTCAGCCCCAGCATTTT
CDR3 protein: CASRETGVGQPQHF

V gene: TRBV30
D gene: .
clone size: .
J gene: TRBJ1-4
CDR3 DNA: TGTGCCTGGAGCGGGACGGCAACTAATGAAAAACTGTTTTTT
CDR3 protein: CAWSGTATNEKLFF

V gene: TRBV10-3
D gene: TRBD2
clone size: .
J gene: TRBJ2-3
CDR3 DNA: TGTGCCATCAGAGAGACTAGCGGAGGCACAGATACGCAGTATTTT
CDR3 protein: CAIRETSGGTDTQYF

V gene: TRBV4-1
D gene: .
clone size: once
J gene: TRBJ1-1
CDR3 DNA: TGCGCCAGCAGCCAAGTTCCCCTGGGGGGCCACACTGAAGCTTTCTTT
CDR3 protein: CASSQVPLGGHTEAFF

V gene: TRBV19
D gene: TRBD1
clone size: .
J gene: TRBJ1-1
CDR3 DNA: TGTGCCAGTAGCTACGGGAACAGGGGCGGGGGAGCTTTCTTT
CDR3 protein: CASSYGNRGGGAFF

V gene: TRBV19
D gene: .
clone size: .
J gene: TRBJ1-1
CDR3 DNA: TGTGCCAGTAGTACCCCGCCGGAGCGGGGTGAAGCTTTCTTT
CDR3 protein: CASSTPPERGEAFF

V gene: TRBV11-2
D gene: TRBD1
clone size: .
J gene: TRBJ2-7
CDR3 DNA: TGTGCCAGCAGTCGTACAGGGGGAATAGTCTACGAGCAGTACTTC
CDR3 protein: CASSRTGGIVYEQYF

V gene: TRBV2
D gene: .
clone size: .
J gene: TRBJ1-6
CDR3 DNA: TGTGCCAGCAGTGAAGAGGCAGCCTATAATTCACCCCTCCACTTT
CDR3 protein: CASSEEAAYNSPLHF